Below are 18 T cell receptor beta chains sequenced from a single sample in a study of T cell repertoires in cytomegalovirus infection. MiXCR, run by TCRdb on the reads, gives a single entry per CDR3 protein. The table shows about 740,000 distinct CDR3 sequences, with roughly 36% occurring only once. Sequencing was carried out using PBMCs. The source of these receptors is a human donor in good health (CMV status not recorded). Some clones in this sample may be carry-over from other donors' samples.

The rearrangement links TRBV20-1 to TRBJ2-5; no clear D. In germline, CDR1 is DFQATT, CDR2 SNEGSKA (reference sequence). CDR3 length: 13 amino acids. The V end was cut by 7 bases, the J end by 2 bases, with 14 bases between. CDR3 bases: TGCAGTGTTCAAGGCCCTAGACAAGAGACCCAGTACTTC. Translated: CSVQGPRQETQYF.

This clonotype has a single count. The chain employs TRBV10-3 and TRBJ1-5; D remains ambiguous. V lost 0 bases, J lost 9 bases, and 12 bases lay in between. The CDR3 is 14 amino acids. CDR1 is ENHRY and CDR2 is SYGVKD in the germline V gene. DNA of the CDR3: TGTGCCATCAGTGAGTCCCGAGAGCGAGGGCCCCAGCATTTT. This gives the protein CAISESRERGPQHF.

This rearrangement joins TRBV19 to TRBJ1-1, with 10 bases identical to TRBD1. The V gene end was trimmed by 7 bases and the J gene end by 6 bases; junction bases not matched to a gene: 8. The CDR3 is made up of 14 amino acids. Germline V CDR1 and CDR2: LNHDA, SQIVND (reference sequence). The CDR3 DNA reads as TGTGCCAGTACCCTGGGACAGGGGTTCGCTGAAGCTTTCTTT. It encodes CASTLGQGFAEAFF.

The chain links TRBV6-5 to TRBJ1-1; unclear D gene. The CDR3 totals 15 residues. V lost 0 bases, J lost 0 bases, and 8 bases lay in between. Per the germline V gene, CDR1 is MNHEY and CDR2 is SVGAGI. The CDR3, as DNA: TGTGCCAGCAGTTACTCAAGCACCCTGAACACTGAAGCTTTCTTT. Protein sequence: CASSYSSTLNTEAFF.

This clonotype was seen a handful of times. The V gene is TRBV14, the J gene TRBJ2-7; 12 positions agree with TRBD2. V was clipped by 0 bases and J by 6 bases; unmatched bases: 15. CDR1 is SGHDN, CDR2 FVKESK, per germline. This CDR3 is built from 19 residues. CDR3 amino acids: CASSQDAKTSGGPTGEQYF. In DNA form, the CDR3 reads TGTGCCAGCAGCCAAGACGCCAAGACTAGCGGGGGACCGACGGGCGAGCAGTACTTC.

This clonotype was picked up a small number of times. V and J are TRBV28 and TRBJ2-1, with TRBD2 identical over 8 bases. The CDR3 loop spans 14 amino acids. The germline V gene encodes CDR1 MDHEN and CDR2 SYDVKM. V dropped 2 bases and J dropped 9; count of bases not matched to a gene: 6. The CDR3 DNA is TGTGCCAGCAGTTTACGGGAGGGATTTGCTGAGCAGTTCTTC. It translates to CASSLREGFAEQFF.

This clonotype was observed a handful of times. V usage is TRBV14 and J usage is TRBJ1-6; possibly TRBD1 for D (6 bases). The germline CDR1 and CDR2 sequences are SGHDN and FVKESK. V shed 8 bases and J shed 0 bases, with 11 bases lying between them. The CDR3 loop spans 15 amino acids. The CDR3 DNA is TGTGCCAGCGACCAGGGGAGCTCCTATAATTCACCCCTCCACTTT. Protein: CASDQGSSYNSPLHF.

The chain employs TRBV20-1 and TRBJ1-1; no reliable D call. Germline assignment: CDR1 DFQATT and CDR2 SNEGSKA (reference sequence). This CDR3 region has 13 residues. V was cut by 6 bases and J by 0 bases, with 11 bases left in between. The CDR3 here is CSAPDLMNTEAFF. The DNA for the CDR3 is TGCAGTGCCCCCGATTTGATGAACACTGAAGCTTTCTTT.

This chain connects TRBV6-8 to TRBJ1-5, with TRBD1 matching over 7 bases. The CDR3 length is 15 residues. From germline, CDR1 is MNHGY and CDR2 SAAAGT. Trimming at V came to 6 bases and at J to 1 base, leaving 6 bases not matched to a gene. The CDR3 spells CASRLRQGSNQPQHF. The CDR3 coding sequence is TGTGCCAGCAGGCTCAGACAGGGAAGCAATCAGCCCCAGCATTTT.

This clonotype turned up a few times. This chain uses TRBV4-1 with TRBJ2-5; 11 bases map to TRBD2. The germline gives CDR1 MGHRA, CDR2 YSYEKL. V was pared by 0 bases and J by 6 bases, with 6 bases of the junction left unmatched. This CDR3 is built from 16 residues. CDR3 residues: CASSQEDGLAGQTQYF. The DNA for the CDR3 is TGCGCCAGCAGCCAAGAGGATGGACTAGCGGGTCAGACCCAGTACTTC.

The CDR3 region has the DNA TGTGCCAGCAGCCCCCCGGCCTCTACCTATGGCTACACCTTC. Amino acids: CASSPPASTYGYTF. This sequence joins TRBV7-6 and TRBJ1-2, with D unresolved. Trimming took 5 bases from V and 4 from J, leaving 14 bases between them. The CDR3 is made up of 14 amino acids. Per germline, CDR1 SGHVS and CDR2 FNYEAQ.

J is TRBJ1-1 and V is TRBV28; 9 bases agree with TRBD1. Per the germline V gene, CDR1 is MDHEN and CDR2 is SYDVKM. J gave up 4 bases and V 2 bases, and 11 bases lay outside the gene matches. CDR3 size: 17 residues. In DNA form, the CDR3 reads TGTGCCAGCAGTTTACGGCGCCCGACAGGGGGTTTCACTGAAGCTTTCTTT. Translating gives CASSLRRPTGGFTEAFF. The full variable domain, with the rest looked up from reference TRBV28 and TRBJ1-1, is DVKVTQSSRYLVKRTGEKVFLECVQDMDHENMFWYRQDPGLGLRLIYFSYDVKMKEKGDIPEGYSVSREKKERFSLILESASTNQTSMYLCASSLRRPTGGFTEAFFGQGTRLTVV.

The V call is TRBV5-6, the J call TRBJ2-3, with D perhaps matching TRBD1 (6 bases). The V end lost 4 bases, the J end lost 0 bases, and 15 bases lay between the germline ends. Germline V lookup: CDR1 SGHDT, CDR2 YYEEEE. The CDR3 length is 16 residues. The DNA for the CDR3 is TGTGCCAGCAGCGAAGGACAGCTTACTAGCACAGATACGCAGTATTTT. Translated: CASSEGQLTSTDTQYF.

This clonotype came up many times. This rearrangement joins TRBV12-3 or TRBV12-4 to TRBJ1-2, with D perhaps matching TRBD1 (5 bases). Deletions cut 1 base from V and 8 bases from J, with 14 bases between. This CDR3 has 14 amino acids. The chain's CDR3 is CASSLVDRGLGYTF. DNA for the CDR3: TGTGCCAGCAGTTTAGTGGATCGGGGGTTAGGCTACACCTTC.

This chain joins TRBV6-2 or TRBV6-3 and TRBJ2-1, with D unresolved. The CDR3 runs 11 residues. Germline CDR1 reads MNHEY; CDR2 reads SVGEGT. V was shortened by 2 bases and J by 10 bases, with 6 bases between the two germline ends. CDR3 nucleotide sequence: TGTGCCAGCAGTTACCAGGACGAGCAGTTCTTC. It is translated as CASSYQDEQFF.

The V gene is TRBV11-1, the J gene TRBJ1-1; unclear D gene. CDR3 length: 12 amino acids. V dropped 5 bases and J dropped 8 bases, with 12 bases sitting between them. Germline CDR1 SGHAT, CDR2 FQDESV (reference sequence). The DNA of the CDR3 is TGTGCCAGCAGCCTCCACCCGGGAGAAGCTTTCTTT. Amino acids: CASSLHPGEAFF.

The V call is TRBV29-1, the J call TRBJ2-1, with D uncertain. The CDR3 has 12 amino acids. The germline gives CDR1 SQVTM, CDR2 ANQGSEA. V was shortened by 2 bases and J by 7 bases, with 9 bases between the two germline ends. DNA of the CDR3: TGCAGCGTTGAACTAAGGTTGAATGAGCAGTTCTTC. Its protein is CSVELRLNEQFF.

The chain joins TRBV20-1 to TRBJ2-4; 8 nucleotides agree with TRBD2. The CDR3 is made up of 15 amino acids. The V and J ends lost 0 bases and 7 bases, in that order; junction bases with no gene match: 8. The germline CDR1 and CDR2 sequences are DFQATT and SNEGSKA (reference sequence). The CDR3 DNA is TGCAGTGCTAGAGATCCCCGACTAGCGAAGAACATTCAGTACTTC. It encodes CSARDPRLAKNIQYF.